What follows are 9 T cell receptor beta chains derived from one specimen sequenced in a study of regulatory T cells in long-lasting Graves disease. Time point defined: newly diagnosed GD, antithyroid drugs for less than 3 months. From RNA extracted from PBMCs, the TCR library was made. TCR beta libraries were built with iRepertoire HTBI primers and Arm-PCR of CDR3 regions. TCRdb independently ran MiXCR on the multiplex PCR reads; one entry per CDR3 protein. This table has around 360,000 distinct CDR3 sequences, roughly 16% appearing once. These data were likewise used in another study, on T cells in Graves' hyperthyroidism and ophthalmopathy.

The sample consisted of peripheral blood mononuclear cells (PBMCs), taken at new diagnosis, from a patient treated with antithyroid drugs. The receptors shown here come from a woman younger than 35 with Graves disease.

This clonotype was found many times. This chain connects TRBV12-3 or TRBV12-4 to TRBJ2-7, with a possible D match to TRBD1 (6 bases). This CDR3 region has 12 residues. V was shortened by 3 bases and J by 4 bases, with 7 bases between the two germline ends. The CDR3 here is CASSLGQYEQYF. In DNA form, the CDR3 reads TGTGCCAGCAGTTTGGGACAATACGAGCAGTACTTC.

This clonotype was counted ten times or more. The rearrangement uses TRBV5-1 and TRBJ1-4, with TRBD1 as a possible D gene (5 bases). This CDR3 comprises 16 residues. The V and J ends lost 0 bases and 7 bases respectively, with 16 bases between them. Germline values: CDR1 SGHRS, CDR2 YFSETQ. DNA for the CDR3: TGCGCCAGCAGCTTGGAGGAGCAGGACGGGGGTGAAAAACTGTTTTTT. It yields the protein CASSLEEQDGGEKLFF.

At least ten counts were recorded for this clonotype. V gene TRBV20-1 combines with J gene TRBJ2-1; unclear D gene. In germline, CDR1 is DFQATT, CDR2 SNEGSKA (reference sequence). Between the trimmed V and J ends, which lost 3 bases and 7 bases, there was a span of 7 bases. CDR3 size: 11 residues. Written as DNA, the CDR3 is TGCAGTGCTAGTCGGCTTAATGAGCAGTTCTTC. It yields the protein CSASRLNEQFF.

The table lists this clonotype with a few counts. The chain has TRBV6-1 and TRBJ2-1; a weak D match, TRBD2 (5 bases). Germline V gene lookup returns CDR1 MNHNS and CDR2 SASEGT. The CDR3 has 15 residues. Trimming left V 1 base short and J 6 bases short, with 13 bases between. The CDR3 region has the DNA TGTGCCAGCAGTGAAGACGGACTTCCCATCAATGAGCAGTTCTTC. As protein: CASSEDGLPINEQFF.

The chain has TRBV4-1 and TRBJ1-5; 11 nucleotides align to TRBD1. CDR3 length: 16 amino acids. CDR1 and CDR2 (germline): MGHRA, YSYEKL. V gave up 1 base and J gave up 6 bases; unmatched junction bases: 5. Here the CDR3 reads CASSQVKGQGGQPQHF. The CDR3 DNA follows: TGCGCCAGCAGCCAAGTAAAGGGACAGGGGGGTCAGCCCCAGCATTTT.

The V and J genes are TRBV28 and TRBJ1-2; 8 bases agree with TRBD1. The V and J ends lost 6 bases and 6 bases, in that order; junction bases with no gene match: 12. Germline CDR1 MDHEN, CDR2 SYDVKM. The CDR3 contains 15 residues. This CDR3 reads CASRPNPQGAHGYTF. The CDR3 bases are TGTGCCAGCAGGCCCAATCCCCAGGGGGCGCATGGCTACACCTTC.

The J gene is TRBJ2-1, the V gene TRBV4-1; 9 bases match TRBD1. The CDR3 consists of 14 residues. The trim removed 3 bases at V and 8 bases at J, leaving 5 bases unmatched. From germline, CDR1 is MGHRA and CDR2 YSYEKL. The CDR3 nucleotides read TGCGCCAGCAGCCACGTAACAGGGGGCGATGAGCAGTTCTTC. Translating it yields CASSHVTGGDEQFF.

This clonotype was seen repeatedly, ten times or more. This chain joins TRBV20-1 and TRBJ2-7; D is undetermined. The CDR3 sequence is 11 residues long. With 0 bases removed from V and 3 bases from J, the gap between germline ends came to 3 bases. CDR1 and CDR2 from the germline V gene are DFQATT and SNEGSKA (reference sequence). The CDR3 coding sequence is TGCAGTGCTAGAGATATCTACGAGCAGTACTTC. It specifies CSARDIYEQYF.

In this sample, this clonotype turned up many times. The chain employs TRBV30 and TRBJ2-7; 7 bases are a match to TRBD1. CDR3 length equals 14 residues. Germline V lookup: CDR1 GTSNPN, CDR2 SVGIG (reference sequence). V trimming: 1 base; J trimming: 5 bases; junction bases outside the gene matches: 8. CDR3: CAWSATGVRDEQYF. CDR3 sequence (DNA): TGTGCCTGGAGTGCAACAGGGGTTAGGGACGAGCAGTACTTC. The full variable domain, in which reference TRBV30 and TRBJ2-7 provide the parts outside the CDR3, is SQTIHQWPATLVQPVGSPLSLECTVEGTSNPNLYWYRQAAGRGLQLLFYSVGIGQISSEVPQNLSASRPQDRQFILSSKKLLLSDSGFYLCAWSATGVRDEQYFGPGTRLTVT.